The 31 T cell receptor beta chains below come from one sample, sequenced in a study of blood T cell repertoires in COVID-19. Method: immunoSEQ multiplex PCR; TCRdb's copy keeps in-frame clones and lacks some. The sample carries 150,000 to 200,000 clones, roughly 85% recorded once. Sequences were obtained from peripheral blood. All receptors come from a man in his sixties with active or convalescent COVID-19.

The chain links TRBV7-3 to TRBJ1-1; D ambiguous. Germline loops: CDR1 SGHTA, CDR2 FQGTGA. The CDR3 extends over 13 amino acids. V shed 5 bases and J shed 2 bases, with 9 bases lying between them. The CDR3 DNA is TGTGCCAGCAGCCGTCTTTTTAACACTGAAGCTTTCTTT. This translates into CASSRLFNTEAFF.

The chain links TRBV6-1 to TRBJ2-5, with D possibly TRBD2 on 5 matching bases. Germline CDR1 and CDR2: MNHNS and SASEGT. This CDR3 region has 14 residues. V gave up 2 bases and J gave up 7 bases, with 14 bases separating them. CDR3 bases: TGTGCCAGCAGTGAACCGACCGAGGGTTGGACCCAGTACTTC. It codes for CASSEPTEGWTQYF.

The V and J genes are TRBV5-3 and TRBJ1-6; perhaps TRBD1 as D (5 bases). TRBV5-3 is recorded as an ORF, its role being uncertain. This CDR3 is 15 amino acids long. Trimming removed 4 bases from V and 9 bases from J, with 17 bases in between. The CDR3 protein is CARSTRQPSASPLHF. In DNA, the CDR3 is TGTGCCAGAAGCACCCGACAGCCAAGCGCTTCACCCCTCCACTTT.

The rearrangement joins TRBV5-4 to TRBJ2-7, with D perhaps matching TRBD1 (6 bases). The CDR3 contains 14 residues. Germline CDR1 SGHNT, CDR2 YYREEE (reference sequence). The germline V and J ends were trimmed by 5 bases and 1 base, with 13 bases remaining between them. The CDR3 loop reads CASRRDIDSYEQYF. CDR3 bases: TGTGCCAGCAGGAGGGACATTGATTCCTACGAGCAGTACTTC.

The chain joins TRBV9 to TRBJ2-3; 10 bases line up with TRBD2. This CDR3 comprises 16 residues. The germline CDR1 and CDR2 sequences are SGDLS and YYNGEE. V gave up 0 bases and J gave up 4 bases; unmatched junction bases: 5. The CDR3 sequence: CASSVGASGGPDTQYF. As DNA, the CDR3 is TGTGCCAGCAGCGTAGGGGCTAGCGGGGGCCCAGATACGCAGTATTTT.

V and J are TRBV4-1 and TRBJ1-1, with D perhaps matching TRBD1 (6 bases). V was cut by 0 bases and J by 5 bases, with 25 bases left in between. The germline V gene has CDR1 MGHRA and CDR2 YSYEKL. The CDR3 has 19 residues. The CDR3 DNA is TGCGCCAGCAGCCAAGAACCTCCCCGCTTTCTTGGGGGCGGTACTGAAGCTTTCTTT. Its protein is CASSQEPPRFLGGGTEAFF.

The rearrangement uses TRBV19 and TRBJ1-6; 9 bases are shared with TRBD1. Germline CDR1 is LNHDA and CDR2 is SQIVND (reference sequence). This CDR3 is 14 amino acids long. V trimming: 6 bases; J trimming: 10 bases; junction bases outside the gene matches: 7. The CDR3 spells CASRTGTGRSPLHF. The DNA for the CDR3 is TGTGCCAGTAGGACCGGGACAGGGAGGTCACCCCTCCACTTT. The full variable domain, in which reference TRBV19 and TRBJ1-6 provide the parts outside the CDR3, is DGGITQSPKYLFRKEGQNVTLSCEQNLNHDAMYWYRQDPGQGLRLIYYSQIVNDFQKGDIAEGYSVSREKKESFPLTVTSAQKNPTAFYLCASRTGTGRSPLHFGNGTRLTVT.

The J gene is TRBJ2-1, the V gene TRBV5-1; 7 nucleotides agree with TRBD2. CDR3 size: 15 residues. CDR1 is SGHRS and CDR2 is YFSETQ in the germline V gene. Trimming took 0 bases from V and 5 from J; bases not matched to a gene: 5. DNA of the CDR3: TGCGCCAGCAGCTTGGAACTAGCGTATAACAATGAGCAGTTCTTC. Its translation is CASSLELAYNNEQFF. Together with reference TRBV5-1 and TRBJ2-1, the CDR3 gives the full variable domain: KAGVTQTPRYLIKTRGQQVTLSCSPISGHRSVSWYQQTPGQGLQFLFEYFSETQRNKGNFPGRFSGRQFSNSRSEMNVSTLELGDSALYLCASSLELAYNNEQFFGPGTRLTVL.

This clone came up once. This chain links TRBV7-3 with TRBJ2-2; 8 bases match TRBD2. Germline CDR1 and CDR2: SGHTA and FQGTGA. The J segment lost 0 bases and the V segment lost 5 bases, leaving 2 bases of the junction unmatched. The CDR3 spans 15 residues. CDR3 nucleotide sequence: TGTGCCAGCAGCCCGGGACTAGCGAACACCGGGGAGCTGTTTTTT. Amino acid sequence: CASSPGLANTGELFF.

This clone was seen more than once but under ten times. This chain joins TRBV18 and TRBJ2-2; weak D call: TRBD1 (6 bases). Trimming pared 4 bases from V and 1 base from J, leaving 7 bases between. Germline values: CDR1 KGHSH, CDR2 LQKENI. CDR3 length: 14 amino acids. CDR3 loop: CASSLGQNTGELFF. Written as DNA, the CDR3 is TGTGCCAGCTCACTGGGACAGAACACCGGGGAGCTGTTTTTT.

This chain links TRBV5-1 with TRBJ2-5, with TRBD1 matching 9 bases. Germline CDR1 SGHRS, CDR2 YFSETQ. The J segment lost 4 bases and the V segment lost 4 bases, leaving 11 bases of the junction unmatched. The CDR3 loop spans 16 amino acids. The CDR3 loop is CASSPTGGAHVETQYF. The CDR3 bases are TGCGCCAGCAGCCCCACAGGGGGCGCACACGTAGAGACCCAGTACTTC. The full variable domain, in which reference TRBV5-1 and TRBJ2-5 provide the parts outside the CDR3, is KAGVTQTPRYLIKTRGQQVTLSCSPISGHRSVSWYQQTPGQGLQFLFEYFSETQRNKGNFPGRFSGRQFSNSRSEMNVSTLELGDSALYLCASSPTGGAHVETQYFGPGTRLLVL.

The chain carries TRBV6-5 and TRBJ1-6, with a weak D call TRBD1 (6 bases). Trimming pared 7 bases from V and 6 bases from J, leaving 16 bases between. The CDR3 extends over 15 amino acids. From germline, CDR1 is MNHEY and CDR2 SVGAGI. CDR3 DNA: TGTGCCAGCAATTCTTACAGGGAATTTAATTCACCCCTCCACTTT. It specifies CASNSYREFNSPLHF.

This clone was seen more than once but under ten times. V is TRBV25-1 and J is TRBJ1-1; 8 nucleotides agree with TRBD1. From germline, CDR1 is MGHDK and CDR2 SYGVNS. After removal of 3 bases from V and 1 base from J, the junction contained 7 bases not matched to a gene. CDR3 size: 16 residues. CDR3 bases: TGTGCCAGCAGTGATTCAGGGGGCAAAAAGAACACTGAAGCTTTCTTT. The encoded protein is CASSDSGGKKNTEAFF.

V usage is TRBV30 and J usage is TRBJ2-2; TRBD1 aligns across 8 bases. Trimming at V came to 0 bases and at J to 6 bases, leaving 6 bases not matched to a gene. Germline V gene sequence: CDR1 GTSNPN, CDR2 SVGIG (reference sequence). The CDR3 is made up of 15 amino acids. The CDR3 coding sequence is TGTGCCTGGAGTGTACAGGGGGAAGCGTCCGGGGAGCTGTTTTTT. This translates into CAWSVQGEASGELFF.

This clone has only one observation. The J gene is TRBJ1-5, the V gene TRBV27, with 7 bases lining up with TRBD1. Losses at the gene ends were 5 bases for V and 3 bases for J; bases not matched to a gene: 10. This CDR3 has 16 amino acids. In germline, CDR1 is MNHEY, CDR2 SMNVEV (reference sequence). The CDR3 sequence: CASSPGDSRLNQPQHF. The CDR3 DNA follows: TGTGCCAGCAGTCCCGGGGACAGTAGGCTCAATCAGCCCCAGCATTTT.

This clone was observed once. The chain recombines TRBV27 with TRBJ2-1, with TRBD2 identical over 7 bases. Trimming at V came to 8 bases and at J to 9 bases, leaving 4 bases not matched to a gene. CDR3 length: 11 amino acids. In germline, CDR1 is MNHEY, CDR2 SMNVEV (reference sequence). CDR3 bases: TGTGCCAGCCTGGGAGGGCTTGAGCAGTTCTTC. Protein sequence: CASLGGLEQFF.

The rearrangement uses TRBV24-1 and TRBJ2-2; possibly TRBD2 for D (6 bases). The germline V gene encodes CDR1 KGHDR and CDR2 SFDVKD. The V end lost 0 bases, the J end lost 3 bases, and 13 bases lay between the germline ends. The CDR3 is 17 amino acids. The CDR3 loop reads CATSDLDGRGHTGELFF. CDR3 DNA sequence: TGTGCCACCAGTGATTTGGACGGGCGGGGCCACACCGGGGAGCTGTTTTTT.

V gene TRBV19 combines with J gene TRBJ2-7; D possibly corresponds to TRBD2 (6 bases). There are 13 residues in the CDR3. Germline V gene data show CDR1 as LNHDA and CDR2 as SQIVND (reference sequence). Between the trimmed V and J ends, which lost 7 bases and 7 bases, there was a span of 17 bases. The CDR3 DNA is TGTGCCAGTATCGGCCGGGGGTTTGGGGAGCAGTACTTC. Protein: CASIGRGFGEQYF.

The chain is built from TRBV5-6 and TRBJ2-7; D may be TRBD2 (5 bases). Germline values: CDR1 SGHDT, CDR2 YYEEEE. Trimming stripped 4 bases from V and 0 bases from J, with 14 bases between. CDR3 length: 15 amino acids. CDR3 amino acids: CASSRSGLSSYEQYF. As DNA, the CDR3 is TGTGCCAGCAGCCGCTCGGGGTTGAGCTCCTACGAGCAGTACTTC. The whole variable domain, filled in from reference TRBV5-6 and TRBJ2-7, reads DAGVTQSPTHLIKTRGQQVTLRCSPKSGHDTVSWYQQALGQGPQFIFQYYEEEERQRGNFPDRFSGHQFPNYSSELNVNALLLGDSALYLCASSRSGLSSYEQYFGPGTRLTVT.

V and J are TRBV5-5 and TRBJ1-2, with 8 bases identical to TRBD1. J was trimmed by 8 bases and V by 3 bases; bases with no gene match: 18. CDR1 and CDR2 from the germline V gene are SGHKS and YYEKEE (reference sequence). The CDR3 has 17 residues. CDR3 in DNA: TGTGCCAGCAGCTCTAGATGGCTATCGACAGGGGCGTACGGCTACACCTTC. Translated, it gives CASSSRWLSTGAYGYTF.

The gene calls are TRBV3-1 (or the pseudogene TRBV3-2) and TRBJ1-1; D uncertain. The CDR3 loop spans 13 amino acids. From germline, CDR1 is LGHDT and CDR2 YNNKEL (reference sequence). Deletions cut 1 base from V and 5 bases from J, with 8 bases between. CDR3: CASSQGSFTEAFF. The CDR3 coding sequence is TGTGCCAGCAGCCAAGGGAGCTTTACTGAAGCTTTCTTT.

The CDR3 DNA sequence: TGTGCCAGCAGCACCTATGAGGCCCCCAAAGAGACCCAGTACTTC. This codes for CASSTYEAPKETQYF. V usage is TRBV9 and J usage is TRBJ2-5; D remains unclear. V dropped 4 bases and J dropped 3 bases, with 16 bases sitting between them. Looked up from germline, CDR1 is SGDLS and CDR2 is YYNGEE. The CDR3 is 15 residues long.

CDR3 amino acids: CASGQAETQYF. The CDR3 DNA reads TGCGCCAGCGGGCAGGCCGAGACCCAGTACTTC. V gene TRBV5-1 combines with J gene TRBJ2-5, with D unclear. Germline V gene data show CDR1 as SGHRS and CDR2 as YFSETQ. The CDR3 totals 11 residues. Trimming removed 7 bases at V and 5 bases at J, with 9 bases between.

The chain carries TRBV19 and TRBJ1-5; perhaps TRBD1 as D (5 bases). The germline V gene has CDR1 LNHDA and CDR2 SQIVND (reference sequence). V was clipped by 9 bases and J by 6 bases, with 18 bases between them. CDR3 length equals 14 residues. The DNA for the CDR3 is TGTGCCAGCGATGGACTACGTGGGGGTCAGCCCCAGCATTTT. This codes for CASDGLRGGQPQHF.

V usage is TRBV5-1 and J usage is TRBJ2-3; 8 bases match TRBD1. This CDR3 region has 13 residues. J lost 4 bases, V lost 4 bases, and 2 bases had no gene match. From germline, CDR1 is SGHRS and CDR2 YFSETQ. CDR3 amino acids: CASSRQGPDTQYF. In DNA form, the CDR3 reads TGCGCCAGCAGCCGACAGGGGCCAGATACGCAGTATTTT.

J is TRBJ2-5 and V is TRBV24-1, with unresolved D. CDR1 KGHDR and CDR2 SFDVKD come from the germline V gene. The ends were cut back, 5 bases at V and 1 base at J, with 7 bases in the middle. There are 13 residues in the CDR3. This chain's CDR3 is CATSAVSQETQYF. CDR3 bases: TGTGCCACCAGTGCAGTCTCCCAAGAGACCCAGTACTTC.

V and J are TRBV7-7 and TRBJ2-5, with TRBD1 matching 10 bases. From germline, CDR1 is SSHAT and CDR2 FNYEAQ (reference sequence). The CDR3 has 14 amino acids. V shed 5 bases, J shed 4 bases, and the junction held 4 bases outside the gene matches. CDR3: CASSQTGGGETQYF. The CDR3 DNA follows: TGTGCCAGCAGCCAGACAGGGGGCGGAGAGACCCAGTACTTC.

J is TRBJ1-6 and V is TRBV2, with TRBD1 identical over 7 bases. The CDR3 is 14 amino acids. After removal of 5 bases from V and 5 bases from J, the junction contained 3 bases not matched to a gene. CDR1 is SNHLY, CDR2 FYNNEI, per germline. CDR3 DNA: TGTGCCAGCAGTCGACAGGGAGATAATTCACCCCTCCACTTT. The encoded protein is CASSRQGDNSPLHF.

The CDR3 is CATVSDREKAGTEAFF. CDR3 coding DNA: TGTGCCACTGTGTCCGACAGGGAAAAGGCAGGGACTGAAGCTTTCTTT. The V and J genes are TRBV24-1 and TRBJ1-1; 7 bases are a match to TRBD1. The junction had 18 bases not matched to a gene; V was cut back by 10 bases and J by 5 bases. The CDR3 is 16 residues long. CDR1 KGHDR and CDR2 SFDVKD come from the germline V gene.

This chain links TRBV7-9 with TRBJ2-5; 8 bases fit TRBD1. The CDR3 runs to 15 residues. CDR1 and CDR2 (germline): SEHNR, FQNEAQ (reference sequence). After removal of 5 bases from V and 2 bases from J, the junction contained 7 bases not matched to a gene. The CDR3 DNA is TGTGCCAGCAGCGTAGGACAGGGCTTACAAGAGACCCAGTACTTC. This translates into CASSVGQGLQETQYF.

The CDR3: CASSSVLGGTQFF. The CDR3 DNA reads TGTGCCAGCAGTTCTGTGCTGGGGGGAACGCAGTTCTTC. This chain uses TRBV2 with TRBJ2-1, with a possible D match to TRBD2 (6 bases). V was shortened by 5 bases and J by 12 bases, with 17 bases between the two germline ends. The CDR3 is made up of 13 amino acids. The germline V gene has CDR1 SNHLY and CDR2 FYNNEI.